This entry lists 30 T cell receptor beta chains sequenced from one sample in a study of identifying expanded T cells in peripheral blood. TCRdb's copy holds only in-frame clones and misses some; the assay was immunoSEQ multiplex PCR. The data contain around 120,000 clones, approximately 90% of them seen just once; the ten biggest clones take up around 17%. Sequencing used blood. The origin of the receptors is a person aged 18 to 70 in good health.

The chain recombines TRBV27 with TRBJ2-7; D not resolved. The CDR3 covers 14 residues. Trimming left V 4 bases short and J 3 bases short, with 13 bases between. Germline assignment: CDR1 MNHEY and CDR2 SMNVEV (reference sequence). CDR3: CASSSSQTHYEQYF. CDR3 in DNA: TGTGCCAGCAGTTCATCCCAGACCCACTACGAGCAGTACTTC.

The chain combines TRBV2 with TRBJ1-2; 7 bases are a match to TRBD1. With V trimmed by 0 bases and J by 2 bases, 0 bases remained unmatched. The CDR3 runs 14 residues. CDR1 and CDR2 from the germline V gene are SNHLY and FYNNEI. The CDR3 here is CASSEAGQNYGYTF. In DNA, the CDR3 is TGTGCCAGCAGTGAAGCGGGACAGAACTATGGCTACACCTTC.

The chain links TRBV4-1 to TRBJ2-1; D may be TRBD1 or TRBD2 (5 bases each). Germline CDR1 reads MGHRA; CDR2 reads YSYEKL. The CDR3 loop spans 17 amino acids. The ends were cut back, 5 bases at V and 3 bases at J, with 20 bases in the middle. In DNA, the CDR3 is TGCGCCAGCAGCTACGTCCCCAGGGCGGGTTACTACAATGAGCAGTTCTTC. This gives the protein CASSYVPRAGYYNEQFF.

The genes are TRBV6-1 and TRBJ2-6; a possible D gene is TRBD2 (5 bases). The CDR3 length is 18 residues. V lost 3 bases and J 0 bases, leaving 15 bases between the germline ends. The germline V gene encodes CDR1 MNHNS and CDR2 SASEGT. CDR3 sequence reads: CASSDGVHSSSGANVLTF. Here the CDR3 DNA reads TGTGCCAGCAGTGACGGGGTCCACTCCTCCTCTGGGGCCAACGTCCTGACTTTC.

This clone showed up just a few times. V is TRBV27 and J is TRBJ1-1, with D perhaps TRBD1 (6 bases). Germline-derived CDR1 and CDR2 are MNHEY and SMNVEV (reference sequence). CDR3 length: 17 residues. V was shortened by 1 base and J by 0 bases, with 15 bases between the two germline ends. CDR3 DNA sequence: TGTGCCAGCAGTTTATTCGGGGGGCGCGGGGTGAACACTGAAGCTTTCTTT. This codes for CASSLFGGRGVNTEAFF.

This clone was found once. V is TRBV7-7 and J is TRBJ2-1; either TRBD1 or TRBD2 may fit D (5 bases each). The V end was cut by 1 base, the J end by 10 bases, with 11 bases between. CDR3 length equals 13 residues. CDR1 SSHAT and CDR2 FNYEAQ come from the germline V gene (reference sequence). The CDR3 here is CASSLERGREQFF. The CDR3 coding sequence is TGTGCCAGCAGCTTAGAGAGGGGAAGGGAGCAGTTCTTC.

The V gene is TRBV7-2, the J gene TRBJ1-2; D uncertain. The CDR3 sequence is 15 residues long. CDR1 is SGHTA and CDR2 is FQGNSA in the germline V gene. The V gene lost 4 bases and the J gene lost 0 bases, with 12 bases spanning the gap. The CDR3 protein is CASSSGLSANYGYTF. CDR3 sequence (DNA): TGTGCCAGCAGCTCAGGATTGTCGGCTAACTATGGCTACACCTTC.

The chain joins TRBV25-1 to TRBJ2-5; 7 bases map to TRBD2. The CDR3 has 15 amino acids. Germline V gives CDR1 MGHDK, CDR2 SYGVNS. V gave up 8 bases and J gave up 5 bases; unmatched junction bases: 14. CDR3 coding DNA: TGTGCCAGCGGTTATGGGGGGGTTGGGAAGGAGACCCAGTACTTC. Translating gives CASGYGGVGKETQYF.

The CDR3 spells CASSPSQSSPLGNTIYF. Written as DNA, the CDR3 is TGTGCCAGCTCACCCTCGCAGAGCTCCCCACTGGGAAACACCATATATTTT. The chain employs TRBV18 and TRBJ1-3; D uncertain. With 3 bases removed from V and 4 bases from J, the gap between germline ends came to 19 bases. The germline V gene encodes CDR1 KGHSH and CDR2 LQKENI. The CDR3 covers 17 residues. Drawing the rest from reference TRBV18 and TRBJ1-3, the complete variable domain is NAGVMQNPRHLVRRRGQEARLRCSPMKGHSHVYWYRQLPEEGLKFMVYLQKENIIDESGMPKERFSAEFPKEGPSILRIQQVVRGDSAAYFCASSPSQSSPLGNTIYFGEGSWLTVV.

V and J are TRBV27 and TRBJ1-2; 7 bases are shared with TRBD1. Germline CDR1 and CDR2: MNHEY and SMNVEV (reference sequence). This CDR3 contains 14 residues. Unmatched junction bases numbered 9, after V lost 4 bases and J lost 7 bases. CDR3 DNA sequence: TGTGCCAGCAGTTCTCAATCGTGGGACAGTGGCTACACCTTC. It yields the protein CASSSQSWDSGYTF.

V is TRBV11-2 and J is TRBJ2-1; a possible D gene is TRBD1 (6 bases). This CDR3 is built from 12 residues. The germline gives CDR1 SGHAT, CDR2 FQNNGV. Trimming removed 1 base from V and 12 bases from J, with 10 bases in between. The DNA for the CDR3 is TGTGCCAGCAGCTTAGTAGTAGGGGGGCAGTTCTTC. It specifies CASSLVVGGQFF. Full variable domain (rest looked up from reference TRBV11-2 and TRBJ2-1): EAGVAQSPRYKIIEKRQSVAFWCNPISGHATLYWYQQILGQGPKLLIQFQNNGVVDDSQLPKDRFSAERLKGVDSTLKIQPAKLEDSAVYLCASSLVVGGQFFGPGTRLTVL.

DNA for the CDR3: TGTGCCAGCAGCTTGAGTCCACCGGAGACCCAGTACTTC. Residues: CASSLSPPETQYF. The chain couples TRBV5-5 to TRBJ2-5, with D unclear. V lost 1 base and J 5 bases, leaving 9 bases between the germline ends. This CDR3 spans 13 amino acids. From germline, CDR1 is SGHKS and CDR2 YYEKEE (reference sequence).

The rearrangement uses TRBV2 and TRBJ2-7, with TRBD1 matching 7 bases. V dropped 6 bases and J dropped 3; count of bases not matched to a gene: 8. Germline V CDR1 and CDR2: SNHLY, FYNNEI. The CDR3 extends over 14 amino acids. The CDR3 nucleotides are TGTGCCAGCAGCCCGACAGGGATAAGCTACGAGCAGTACTTC. The encoded protein is CASSPTGISYEQYF.

The genes are TRBV7-2 and TRBJ2-5; D remains unclear. Trimming cost V 0 bases and J 4 bases, with 9 bases left between them. The CDR3 runs 14 residues. Germline V gene lookup returns CDR1 SGHTA and CDR2 FQGNSA. This CDR3 reads CASSLAAARETQYF. CDR3 DNA sequence: TGTGCCAGCAGCTTAGCCGCGGCCAGAGAGACCCAGTACTTC. The complete variable domain, with remaining parts taken from reference TRBV7-2 and TRBJ2-5, reads GAGVSQSPSNKVTEKGKDVELRCDPISGHTALYWYRQSLGQGLEFLIYFQGNSAPDKSGLPSDRFSAERTGGSVSTLTIQRTQQEDSAVYLCASSLAAARETQYFGPGTRLLVL.

The chain has TRBV5-4 and TRBJ2-2, with D perhaps TRBD2 (5 bases). The CDR3 totals 15 residues. Germline CDR1 SGHNT, CDR2 YYREEE (reference sequence). Trimming removed 3 bases at V and 5 bases at J, with 14 bases between. The CDR3 protein is CASSSRTHLTGELFF. In DNA, the CDR3 is TGTGCCAGCAGCTCCAGGACTCACTTAACCGGGGAGCTGTTTTTT. Filled out from reference TRBV5-4 and TRBJ2-2, the complete variable domain reads ETGVTQSPTHLIKTRGQQVTLRCSSQSGHNTVSWYQQALGQGPQFIFQYYREEENGRGNFPPRFSGLQFPNYSSELNVNALELDDSALYLCASSSRTHLTGELFFGEGSRLTVL.

This clone came up once. The V gene is TRBV23-1, the J gene TRBJ2-7; TRBD2 is a possible D gene (6 bases). Being an ORF, TRBV23-1 has a function that is uncertain. Trimming removed 2 bases from V and 6 bases from J, with 17 bases in between. The CDR3 totals 15 residues. This CDR3 reads CASSQRLSGGSEQYF. The CDR3 coding sequence is TGCGCCAGCAGTCAACGCCTGAGTGGGGGGAGCGAGCAGTACTTC.

The chain combines TRBV6-1 with TRBJ2-7, with D unresolved. CDR1 is MNHNS and CDR2 is SASEGT in the germline V gene. V lost 5 bases, J lost 2 bases, and 10 bases lay in between. CDR3 length: 13 residues. The CDR3 loop reads CASSTQHPYEQYF. The DNA of the CDR3 is TGTGCCAGCAGTACTCAACATCCCTACGAGCAGTACTTC.

This clone was seen more than once but under ten times. The chain combines TRBV5-1 with TRBJ1-1, with unresolved D. CDR1 is SGHRS and CDR2 is YFSETQ in the germline V gene. There are 14 residues in the CDR3. Trimming took 0 bases from V and 7 from J, leaving 13 bases between them. The CDR3, as DNA: TGCGCCAGCAGCTTGGGACTTCCCGGAAGTGAAGCTTTCTTT. Protein: CASSLGLPGSEAFF.

This chain uses TRBV6-6 with TRBJ2-7; 9 nucleotides align to TRBD1. V dropped 0 bases and J dropped 1; count of bases not matched to a gene: 1. The CDR3 length is 15 residues. The V gene's germline CDR1 is MNHNY and CDR2 SVGAGI (reference sequence). CDR3 protein: CASSYSGQGSYEQYF. The CDR3 nucleotides read TGTGCCAGCAGTTACTCCGGACAGGGGTCCTACGAGCAGTACTTC.

V and J are TRBV7-9 and TRBJ2-5, with D perhaps matching TRBD1 or TRBD2 (5 bases each). Germline-derived CDR1 and CDR2 are SEHNR and FQNEAQ (reference sequence). The CDR3 is 16 amino acids. V lost 3 bases and J 4 bases, leaving 18 bases between the germline ends. The CDR3 protein is CASSFPLEGIGETQYF. CDR3 coding DNA: TGTGCCAGCAGCTTTCCCCTAGAGGGGATCGGAGAGACCCAGTACTTC.

This chain links TRBV30 with TRBJ2-1, with D perhaps being TRBD1 or TRBD2 (5 bases each). The V end was cut by 4 bases, the J end by 6 bases, with 16 bases between. The CDR3 is made up of 14 amino acids. From germline, CDR1 is GTSNPN and CDR2 SVGIG (reference sequence). CDR3 amino acids: CAWKDQGRVNEQFF. CDR3 DNA: TGTGCCTGGAAGGACCAGGGACGAGTCAATGAGCAGTTCTTC. The variable domain in full, completed from reference TRBV30 and TRBJ2-1, reads SQTIHQWPATLVQPVGSPLSLECTVEGTSNPNLYWYRQAAGRGLQLLFYSVGIGQISSEVPQNLSASRPQDRQFILSSKKLLLSDSGFYLCAWKDQGRVNEQFFGPGTRLTVL.

This clone was counted ten times or more. This chain uses TRBV10-1 with TRBJ2-7; D might be TRBD1 (6 bases). This CDR3 contains 11 residues. Germline V gene lookup returns CDR1 WNHNN and CDR2 SYGVQD (reference sequence). V lost 10 bases to trimming and J lost 9 bases, with 16 bases between them. CDR3 protein: CATSQGIGQYF. The CDR3 DNA follows: TGCGCCACCAGCCAGGGGATCGGGCAGTACTTC.

The chain uses TRBV7-9 and TRBJ2-1, with TRBD1 as a possible D gene (6 bases). The CDR3 has 15 amino acids. From germline, CDR1 is SEHNR and CDR2 FQNEAQ (reference sequence). V shed 4 bases and J shed 1 base, with 11 bases lying between them. In nucleotides, the CDR3 is TGTGCCAGCAGCTCGAAGACAGGTTCCTACAATGAGCAGTTCTTC. Translation gives CASSSKTGSYNEQFF.

The chain is built from TRBV4-3 and TRBJ2-7; tentatively, D is TRBD1 (6 bases). The CDR3 sequence is 15 residues long. The germline gives CDR1 LGHNA, CDR2 YSLEER. Trimming took off 1 base at V and 0 bases at J, with 10 bases between the two ends. CDR3 coding DNA: TGCGCCAGCAGCCAAGTAGGACAGATCTCCTACGAGCAGTACTTC. Translation gives CASSQVGQISYEQYF.

The chain employs TRBV30 and TRBJ1-5, with D possibly TRBD1 on 6 matching bases. The CDR3 loop spans 16 amino acids. CDR1 and CDR2 from the germline V gene are GTSNPN and SVGIG (reference sequence). Trimming pared 1 base from V and 0 bases from J, leaving 13 bases between. In nucleotides, the CDR3 is TGTGCCTGGAGTGCCGGGACATCCCTTAGCAATCAGCCCCAGCATTTT. Its protein is CAWSAGTSLSNQPQHF. Supplemented by reference TRBV30 and TRBJ1-5, the full variable domain reads SQTIHQWPATLVQPVGSPLSLECTVEGTSNPNLYWYRQAAGRGLQLLFYSVGIGQISSEVPQNLSASRPQDRQFILSSKKLLLSDSGFYLCAWSAGTSLSNQPQHFGDGTRLSIL.

The CDR3 nucleotides read TGCGCCAGCAGCCCGTCCGACAGATCATTCTCCTATAATTCACCCCTCCACTTT. As protein: CASSPSDRSFSYNSPLHF. The V call is TRBV4-3, the J call TRBJ1-6, with a tentative D call TRBD1 (5 bases). CDR3 length: 18 amino acids. Deletions cut 4 bases from V and 0 bases from J, with 16 bases between. Germline CDR1 reads LGHNA; CDR2 reads YSLEER.

This chain joins TRBV4-1 and TRBJ1-4; no clear D gene. The CDR3 covers 12 residues. V lost 4 bases and J 5 bases, leaving 5 bases between the germline ends. Germline assignment: CDR1 MGHRA and CDR2 YSYEKL. The CDR3 loop reads CASSLPNEKLFF. The CDR3, as DNA: TGCGCCAGCAGCCTTCCCAATGAAAAACTGTTTTTT.

The chain recombines TRBV29-1 with TRBJ2-3; 10 bases are a match to TRBD1. The ends lost 7 bases at V and 3 bases at J; junction bases unmatched: 13. Germline CDR1 is SQVTM and CDR2 is ANQGSEA. The CDR3 has 16 residues. The CDR3 DNA reads as TGCAGCGCCGTCCTTTTGAGACAGGGGGCAACAGATACGCAGTATTTT. It codes for CSAVLLRQGATDTQYF.

The rearrangement joins TRBV23-1 to TRBJ1-2; D may be TRBD1 (6 bases). TRBV23-1 is flagged as an ORF with uncertain function. CDR3 length equals 15 residues. The ends were cut back, 8 bases at V and 0 bases at J, with 16 bases in the middle. CDR3: CASANTGKANYGYTF. In nucleotides, the CDR3 is TGCGCCAGCGCAAACACAGGGAAGGCTAACTATGGCTACACCTTC.

The chain couples TRBV7-9 to TRBJ2-3; D is unclear. The CDR3 sequence is 15 residues long. V lost 5 bases to trimming and J lost 2 bases, with 14 bases between them. Germline V gene sequence: CDR1 SEHNR, CDR2 FQNEAQ (reference sequence). The CDR3 DNA follows: TGTGCCAGCAGCCCACGGGCATTTGACACAGATACGCAGTATTTT. It specifies CASSPRAFDTDTQYF.